These 24 T cell receptor beta chains were all obtained from the same sample, sequenced in a study of blood T cell repertoires in COVID-19. Profiled with immunoSEQ multiplex PCR; TCRdb holds only in-frame clones, not every one. The sample carries about 180,000 clones, about 89% recorded once. The specimen sequenced was peripheral blood. The receptors were gathered from a man younger than 30 who had recovered from COVID-19.

The chain carries TRBV20-1 and TRBJ2-7; D is perhaps TRBD1 (5 bases). The V and J ends lost 3 bases and 5 bases respectively, with 14 bases between them. CDR1 DFQATT and CDR2 SNEGSKA come from the germline V gene (reference sequence). This CDR3 comprises 13 residues. DNA for the CDR3: TGCAGTGCTAGTGTCAGGGCAGGTCACGAGCAGTACTTC. Protein sequence: CSASVRAGHEQYF.

The chain is built from TRBV28 and TRBJ1-1, with D tentatively TRBD1 (6 bases). Germline V gene lookup returns CDR1 MDHEN and CDR2 SYDVKM. The CDR3 loop spans 14 amino acids. Trimming took off 7 bases at V and 0 bases at J, with 12 bases between the two ends. The DNA of the CDR3 is TGTGCCAGCATCCAGGGGTCGATGAACACTGAAGCTTTCTTT. Residues: CASIQGSMNTEAFF.

V gene TRBV5-1 combines with J gene TRBJ1-2, with D tentatively TRBD1 (5 bases). V dropped 3 bases and J dropped 4 bases, with 13 bases sitting between them. The germline CDR1 and CDR2 sequences are SGHRS and YFSETQ. This CDR3 is 14 amino acids long. The CDR3 nucleotides read TGCGCCAGCAGCTCGGTGGGGCCCGGCTATGGCTACACCTTC. Protein: CASSSVGPGYGYTF.

The chain recombines TRBV28 with TRBJ1-2, with D tentatively TRBD1 (6 bases). Trimming took 7 bases from V and 6 from J, leaving 15 bases between them. Germline CDR1 and CDR2: MDHEN and SYDVKM. CDR3 length: 13 residues. This chain's CDR3 is CASILRGGDGYTF. The CDR3 DNA reads as TGTGCCAGCATCCTACGGGGGGGCGATGGCTACACCTTC.

The rearrangement uses TRBV25-1 and TRBJ2-7; 12 nucleotides align to TRBD2. The ends lost 4 bases at V and 5 bases at J; junction bases unmatched: 3. The germline gives CDR1 MGHDK, CDR2 SYGVNS. This CDR3 region has 14 residues. CDR3 DNA sequence: TGTGCCAGCAGTGGACTAGCGGGAGCCAACGAGCAGTACTTC. This gives the protein CASSGLAGANEQYF.

This clone came up a few times. The chain combines TRBV30 with TRBJ2-5; TRBD2 is a possible D gene (7 bases). Trimming removed 8 bases at V and 5 bases at J, with 18 bases between. Germline V gene lookup returns CDR1 GTSNPN and CDR2 SVGIG (reference sequence). The CDR3 totals 13 residues. The CDR3: CALGGGLQETQYF. As DNA, the CDR3 is TGTGCCCTAGGGGGGGGCCTCCAGGAGACCCAGTACTTC. The whole variable domain, remainder taken from reference TRBV30 and TRBJ2-5, is SQTIHQWPATLVQPVGSPLSLECTVEGTSNPNLYWYRQAAGRGLQLLFYSVGIGQISSEVPQNLSASRPQDRQFILSSKKLLLSDSGFYLCALGGGLQETQYFGPGTRLLVL.

The chain has TRBV27 and TRBJ2-3; 10 positions agree with TRBD2. The CDR3 sequence is 16 residues long. After removal of 5 bases from V and 0 bases from J, the junction contained 5 bases not matched to a gene. Looked up from germline, CDR1 is MNHEY and CDR2 is SMNVEV (reference sequence). CDR3 bases: TGTGCCAGCAGTCTCACTAGCGGGATTAGCACAGATACGCAGTATTTT. Translation: CASSLTSGISTDTQYF.

V gene TRBV19 combines with J gene TRBJ2-7; TRBD2 aligns across 7 bases. The CDR3 runs to 14 residues. Losses at the gene ends were 5 bases for V and 1 base for J; bases not matched to a gene: 5. Germline loops: CDR1 LNHDA, CDR2 SQIVND (reference sequence). CDR3 DNA: TGTGCCAGTAGTTTTGGCGGGGGTTCCTACGAGCAGTACTTC. This encodes CASSFGGGSYEQYF.

The chain carries TRBV27 and TRBJ1-5; 7 nucleotides agree with TRBD1. In germline, CDR1 is MNHEY, CDR2 SMNVEV (reference sequence). The CDR3 contains 16 residues. J was trimmed by 0 bases and V by 0 bases; bases with no gene match: 2. CDR3 region: CASSLSTGHSNQPQHF. The CDR3 DNA reads as TGTGCCAGCAGTTTATCGACAGGGCATAGCAATCAGCCCCAGCATTTT.

J is TRBJ2-2 and V is TRBV6-5, with 8 bases aligning to TRBD1. This CDR3 has 15 amino acids. CDR1 MNHEY and CDR2 SVGAGI come from the germline V gene. Unmatched junction bases numbered 6, after V lost 6 bases and J lost 3 bases. For the CDR3, the DNA is TGTGCCAGCAGCCGGGACAGGCGATACACCGGGGAGCTGTTTTTT. Encoded protein: CASSRDRRYTGELFF.

This chain uses TRBV3-1 (or the pseudogene TRBV3-2) with TRBJ2-3, with 9 bases fitting TRBD2. The germline V gene has CDR1 LGHDT and CDR2 YNNKEL (reference sequence). The CDR3 length is 17 residues. V shed 5 bases and J 4 bases; nucleotides not matched to a gene: 13. The CDR3 loop reads CASSEFLSGSVADTQYF. Written as DNA, the CDR3 is TGTGCCAGCAGCGAATTCCTTAGCGGGAGTGTAGCAGATACGCAGTATTTT.

CDR3 protein: CASSSRDRSNNEQFF. CDR3 DNA sequence: TGTGCCAGCAGCTCCCGGGACAGGAGCAACAATGAGCAGTTCTTC. This chain uses TRBV5-4 with TRBJ2-1; 8 bases align to TRBD1. The CDR3 covers 15 residues. The junction had 7 bases not matched to a gene; V was cut back by 3 bases and J by 5 bases. CDR1 SGHNT and CDR2 YYREEE come from the germline V gene (reference sequence).

This rearrangement joins TRBV19 to TRBJ1-2; the match to TRBD1 covers 10 bases. Trimming at V came to 4 bases and at J to 4 bases, leaving 0 bases not matched to a gene. Looked up from germline, CDR1 is LNHDA and CDR2 is SQIVND (reference sequence). The CDR3 has 13 residues. This CDR3 is CASSRQGAYGYTF. The DNA for the CDR3 is TGTGCCAGTAGTAGACAGGGGGCCTATGGCTACACCTTC.

This rearrangement joins TRBV7-2 to TRBJ2-2; D remains ambiguous. The CDR3 contains 15 residues. Trimming took off 1 base at V and 3 bases at J, with 9 bases between the two ends. The germline V gene encodes CDR1 SGHTA and CDR2 FQGNSA. CDR3 loop: CASSLGRVYTGELFF. CDR3 in DNA: TGTGCCAGCAGCTTAGGACGGGTCTACACCGGGGAGCTGTTTTTT.

V gene TRBV14 combines with J gene TRBJ2-7; weak D call: TRBD2 (5 bases). The CDR3 consists of 16 residues. Germline CDR1 is SGHDN and CDR2 is FVKESK. With 3 bases removed from V and 3 bases from J, the gap between germline ends came to 18 bases. The CDR3 region has the DNA TGTGCCAGCAGCCAGGGGTTTCTTCGGGGAAACTACGAGCAGTACTTC. This gives the protein CASSQGFLRGNYEQYF.

This chain joins TRBV7-2 and TRBJ2-1; 15 bases are a match to TRBD2. This CDR3 region has 16 residues. V lost 3 bases and J lost 4; bases outside the gene matches: 1. Germline values: CDR1 SGHTA, CDR2 FQGNSA. The CDR3 region is CASSFGLAGGYNEQFF. The CDR3 DNA is TGTGCCAGCAGCTTTGGACTAGCGGGAGGGTACAATGAGCAGTTCTTC.

V is TRBV6-2 or TRBV6-3 and J is TRBJ2-1, with D uncertain. The V gene's germline CDR1 is MNHEY and CDR2 SVGEGT. CDR3 length equals 14 residues. Trimming took 2 bases from V and 4 from J, leaving 9 bases between them. Here the CDR3 reads CASSYTGTYNEQFF. CDR3 DNA sequence: TGTGCCAGCAGTTACACGGGTACTTACAATGAGCAGTTCTTC.

This chain uses TRBV15 with TRBJ1-5, with D perhaps matching TRBD1 (6 bases). Germline V gives CDR1 LNHNV, CDR2 YYDKDF (reference sequence). Trimming left V 2 bases short and J 7 bases short, with 18 bases between. CDR3 length equals 16 residues. Written as DNA, the CDR3 is TGTGCCACCAGCAGATGGGCCCCTTGGGGGCCACAGCCCCAGCATTTT. This codes for CATSRWAPWGPQPQHF.

The chain couples TRBV4-1 to TRBJ2-1; perhaps TRBD1 as D (6 bases). This CDR3 has 17 amino acids. The V gene lost 4 bases and the J gene lost 8 bases, with 24 bases spanning the gap. CDR1 and CDR2 from the germline V gene are MGHRA and YSYEKL. CDR3 sequence: CASSRSGTRGSGDEQFF. The CDR3 coding sequence is TGCGCCAGCAGCCGTTCCGGGACGAGGGGGTCTGGGGATGAGCAGTTCTTC.

V and J are TRBV19 and TRBJ2-1; 8 bases agree with TRBD2. Germline-derived CDR1 and CDR2 are LNHDA and SQIVND (reference sequence). V was pared by 5 bases and J by 4 bases, with 4 bases of the junction left unmatched. This CDR3 contains 14 residues. CDR3 sequence: CASSPSGLYNEQFF. Here the CDR3 DNA reads TGTGCCAGTAGTCCTAGCGGGTTATACAATGAGCAGTTCTTC.

The chain is built from TRBV28 and TRBJ1-2; 7 bases align to TRBD1. The CDR3 length is 12 residues. Looked up from germline, CDR1 is MDHEN and CDR2 is SYDVKM. The J segment lost 8 bases and the V segment lost 5 bases, leaving 5 bases of the junction unmatched. CDR3 sequence (DNA): TGTGCCAGCAGTCTCCGGGACAGAGGCTACACCTTC. Its protein is CASSLRDRGYTF.

The genes are TRBV7-2 and TRBJ1-2; maybe TRBD1 (5 bases). This CDR3 has 14 amino acids. CDR1 and CDR2 (germline): SGHTA, FQGNSA. Trimming removed 5 bases from V and 2 bases from J, with 12 bases in between. As DNA, the CDR3 is TGTGCCAGCAGCCCCGGGGGAACCAACTATGGCTACACCTTC. Translation gives CASSPGGTNYGYTF.

This clone was counted a few times. The chain joins TRBV12-3 or TRBV12-4 to TRBJ1-5; no clear D gene. CDR3 length: 13 residues. V was cut by 3 bases and J by 4 bases, with 7 bases left in between. The CDR3 spells CASSLIENQPQHF. The DNA of the CDR3 is TGTGCCAGCAGTTTGATAGAGAATCAGCCCCAGCATTTT.

The V call is TRBV4-3, the J call TRBJ1-1, with TRBD1 as a possible D gene (5 bases). This CDR3 is built from 13 residues. Germline V gene lookup returns CDR1 LGHNA and CDR2 YSLEER. Trimming pared 0 bases from V and 7 bases from J, leaving 9 bases between. The CDR3 nucleotides read TGCGCCAGCAGCCAAGATGGGGGGTATGAAGCTTTCTTT. Its translation is CASSQDGGYEAFF.